The 8 T cell receptor beta chains reported below all come from one sample, sequenced in a study of early T cells in non-severe SARS-CoV-2 infection (dated by TCRdb to the early 2020s). Libraries were built with 5' RACE. The listed sequencing device is NextSeq 500. TCRdb took the public reads, trimmed them with fastp at Q25, ran MiXCR for clone calling and kept in-frame beta chains. Rows with a matching CDR3 protein are joined into one entry that keeps the most common DNA and genes. Within this sample are tens of thousands of distinct CDR3 sequences, with about 4% of them counted one time only. Of the sample, roughly 3% is held by the ten largest clones. Material for sequencing was whole blood. The receptors shown here come from an adult who was a healthcare worker with PCR-confirmed SARS-CoV-2 infection or an uninfected control (not recorded which).

This clonotype occurred many times. V and J are TRBV7-8 and TRBJ2-5; D is undetermined. This CDR3 has 16 amino acids. The germline V gene has CDR1 SGHVS and CDR2 FQNEAQ. V was cut by 2 bases and J by 1 base, with 14 bases left in between. The CDR3 loop reads CASSLKVTGRQETQYF. For the CDR3, the DNA is TGTGCCAGCAGCTTAAAAGTTACGGGTCGCCAAGAGACCCAGTACTTC.

This clonotype appeared many times. Here the CDR3 reads CASSPLHPGQVSYEQYF. The CDR3 bases are TGTGCCAGCAGTCCGCTACACCCGGGACAAGTCTCCTACGAGCAGTACTTC. V gene TRBV5-6 combines with J gene TRBJ2-7, with D possibly being TRBD1 (6 bases). The CDR3 loop spans 17 amino acids. Trimming removed 5 bases from V and 0 bases from J, with 21 bases in between. Germline loops: CDR1 SGHDT, CDR2 YYEEEE.

At least ten counts were recorded for this clonotype. The J gene is TRBJ2-3, the V gene TRBV30; 9 nucleotides agree with TRBD1. The germline V gene encodes CDR1 GTSNPN and CDR2 SVGIG (reference sequence). The CDR3 is made up of 12 amino acids. CDR3: CTYRGPGGAQYF. Written as DNA, the CDR3 is TGTACCTACAGGGGGCCGGGAGGTGCGCAGTATTTT. The complete variable domain, with remaining parts taken from reference TRBV30 and TRBJ2-3, reads SQTIHQWPATLVQPVGSPLSLECTVEGTSNPNLYWYRQAAGRGLQLLFYSVGIGQISSEVPQNLSASRPQDRQFILSSKKLLLSDSGFYLCTYRGPGGAQYFGPGTRLTVL.

This clonotype was seen a few times. The genes are TRBV19 and TRBJ2-4; no definite D call. This CDR3 has 14 amino acids. Germline V lookup: CDR1 LNHDA, CDR2 SQIVND (reference sequence). Between the trimmed V and J ends, which lost 6 bases and 15 bases, there was a span of 24 bases. CDR3 residues: CASRLTLGPHPPYF. CDR3 nucleotides: TGTGCCAGTAGACTCACCCTCGGACCGCACCCACCGTACTTC.

The V gene is TRBV12-3 or TRBV12-4, the J gene TRBJ1-1; possibly TRBD1 for D (5 bases). V dropped 3 bases and J dropped 3 bases, with 8 bases sitting between them. The CDR3 covers 13 residues. In DNA, the CDR3 is TGTGCCAGCAGTTTTGGGGGGGACACTGAAGCTTTCTTT. It codes for CASSFGGDTEAFF.

The sample holds many counts of this clonotype. V is TRBV28 and J is TRBJ1-6; D is possibly TRBD1 (6 bases). V was cut by 5 bases and J by 6 bases, with 8 bases left in between. The length of the CDR3 is 13 residues. Germline V gives CDR1 MDHEN, CDR2 SYDVKM. The CDR3 sequence is CASSEQGNSPLHF. For the CDR3, the DNA is TGTGCCAGCAGTGAACAGGGTAATTCACCCCTCCACTTT.

This clonotype occurred many times. The chain employs TRBV19 and TRBJ2-5, with 11 bases lining up with TRBD2. J was trimmed by 6 bases and V by 5 bases; bases with no gene match: 8. The CDR3 totals 15 residues. CDR1 and CDR2 (germline): LNHDA, SQIVND (reference sequence). DNA for the CDR3: TGTGCCAGTAGTTCTAGCGGGGGGCCTGAGAAGACCCAGTACTTC. Translated, it gives CASSSSGGPEKTQYF.

This clonotype was detected many times. The rearrangement links TRBV19 to TRBJ2-3; TRBD2 matches at 9 bases. The junction had 22 bases not matched to a gene; V was cut back by 5 bases and J by 4 bases. The CDR3 has 20 amino acids. Per the germline V gene, CDR1 is LNHDA and CDR2 is SQIVND (reference sequence). In DNA form, the CDR3 reads TGTGCCAGTAGTTTCCCGGCGGGCTCCCTCATAGCGGGAGTACCAGATACGCAGTATTTT. Amino acids: CASSFPAGSLIAGVPDTQYF.